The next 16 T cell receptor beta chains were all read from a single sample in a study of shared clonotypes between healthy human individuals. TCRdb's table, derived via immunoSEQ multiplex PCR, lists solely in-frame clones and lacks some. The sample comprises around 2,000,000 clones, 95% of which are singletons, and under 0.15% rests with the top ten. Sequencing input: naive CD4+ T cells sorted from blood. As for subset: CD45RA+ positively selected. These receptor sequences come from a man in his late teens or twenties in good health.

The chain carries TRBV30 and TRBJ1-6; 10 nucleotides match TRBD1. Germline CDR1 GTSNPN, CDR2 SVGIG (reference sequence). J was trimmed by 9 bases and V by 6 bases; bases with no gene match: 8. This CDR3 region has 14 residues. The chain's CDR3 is CACSRDRGRSPLHF. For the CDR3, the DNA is TGTGCCTGTAGCCGGGACAGGGGACGTTCACCCCTCCACTTT.

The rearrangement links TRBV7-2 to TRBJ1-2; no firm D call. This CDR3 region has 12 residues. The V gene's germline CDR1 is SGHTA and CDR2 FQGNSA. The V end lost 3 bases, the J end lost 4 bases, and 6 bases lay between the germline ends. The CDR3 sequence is CASSFPSYGYTF. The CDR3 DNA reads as TGTGCCAGCAGCTTCCCAAGCTATGGCTACACCTTC.

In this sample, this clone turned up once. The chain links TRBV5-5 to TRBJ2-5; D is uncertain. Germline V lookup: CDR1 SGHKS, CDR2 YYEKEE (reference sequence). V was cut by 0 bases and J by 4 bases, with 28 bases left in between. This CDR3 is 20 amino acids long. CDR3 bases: TGTGCCAGCAGCTTGGGACACGCTTCAAAGTCCCCCGAAGGTAGAGAGACCCAGTACTTC. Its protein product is CASSLGHASKSPEGRETQYF.

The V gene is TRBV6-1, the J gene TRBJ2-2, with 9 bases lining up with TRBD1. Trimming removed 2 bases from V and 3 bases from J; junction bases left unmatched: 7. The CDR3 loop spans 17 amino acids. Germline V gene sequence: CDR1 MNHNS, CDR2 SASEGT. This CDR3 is CASSEPGQGGYTGELFF. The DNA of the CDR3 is TGTGCCAGCAGTGAACCGGGACAGGGAGGGTACACCGGGGAGCTGTTTTTT.

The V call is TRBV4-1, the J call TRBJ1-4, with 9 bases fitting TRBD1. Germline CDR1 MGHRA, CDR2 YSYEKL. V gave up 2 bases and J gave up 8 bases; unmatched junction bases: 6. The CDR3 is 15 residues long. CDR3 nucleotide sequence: TGCGCCAGCAGCCAAAGAACAGGGGGCAAAGAAAAACTGTTTTTT. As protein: CASSQRTGGKEKLFF.

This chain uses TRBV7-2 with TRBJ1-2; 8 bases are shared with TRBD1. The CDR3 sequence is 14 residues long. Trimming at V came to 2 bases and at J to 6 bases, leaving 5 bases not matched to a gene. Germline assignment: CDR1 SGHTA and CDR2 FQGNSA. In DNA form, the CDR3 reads TGTGCCAGCAGCTTAAGGTCAGGGGGCGATGGCTACACCTTC. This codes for CASSLRSGGDGYTF.

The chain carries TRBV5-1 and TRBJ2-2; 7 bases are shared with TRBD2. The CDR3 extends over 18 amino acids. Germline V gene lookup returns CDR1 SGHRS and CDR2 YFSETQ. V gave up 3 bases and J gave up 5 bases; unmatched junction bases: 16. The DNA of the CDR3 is TGCGCCAGCAGCTACGCCCCCCTGACGGGAGGTGGAACCGGGGAGCTGTTTTTT. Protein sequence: CASSYAPLTGGGTGELFF.

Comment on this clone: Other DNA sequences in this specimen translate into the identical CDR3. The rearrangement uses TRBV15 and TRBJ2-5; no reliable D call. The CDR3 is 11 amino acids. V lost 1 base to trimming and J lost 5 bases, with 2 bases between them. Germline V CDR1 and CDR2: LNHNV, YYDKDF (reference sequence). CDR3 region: CATSRAETQYF. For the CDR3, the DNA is TGTGCCACCAGCAGAGCGGAGACCCAGTACTTC.

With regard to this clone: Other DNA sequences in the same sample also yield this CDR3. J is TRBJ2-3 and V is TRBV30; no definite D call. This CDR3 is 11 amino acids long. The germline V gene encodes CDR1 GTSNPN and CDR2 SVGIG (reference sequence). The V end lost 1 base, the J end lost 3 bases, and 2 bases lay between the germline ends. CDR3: CAWSGTDTQYF. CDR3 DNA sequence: TGTGCCTGGAGTGGGACAGATACGCAGTATTTT.

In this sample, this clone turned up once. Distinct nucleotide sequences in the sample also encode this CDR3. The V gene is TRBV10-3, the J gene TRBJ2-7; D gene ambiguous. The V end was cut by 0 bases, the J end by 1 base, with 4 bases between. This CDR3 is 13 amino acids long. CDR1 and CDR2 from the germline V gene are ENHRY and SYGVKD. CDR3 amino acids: CAISESGSYEQYF. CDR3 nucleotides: TGTGCCATCAGTGAGTCGGGATCCTACGAGCAGTACTTC.

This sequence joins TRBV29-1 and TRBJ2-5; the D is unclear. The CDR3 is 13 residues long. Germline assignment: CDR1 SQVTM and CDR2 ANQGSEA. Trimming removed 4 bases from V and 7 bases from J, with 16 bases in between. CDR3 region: CSVAGHPDGTQYF. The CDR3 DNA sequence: TGCAGCGTTGCCGGCCACCCGGATGGGACCCAGTACTTC.

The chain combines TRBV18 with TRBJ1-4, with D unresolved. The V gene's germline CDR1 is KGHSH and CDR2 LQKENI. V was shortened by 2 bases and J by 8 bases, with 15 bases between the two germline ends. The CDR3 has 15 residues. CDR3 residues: CASSPFEGAGEKLFF. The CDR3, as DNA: TGTGCCAGCTCACCATTTGAGGGCGCGGGAGAAAAACTGTTTTTT.

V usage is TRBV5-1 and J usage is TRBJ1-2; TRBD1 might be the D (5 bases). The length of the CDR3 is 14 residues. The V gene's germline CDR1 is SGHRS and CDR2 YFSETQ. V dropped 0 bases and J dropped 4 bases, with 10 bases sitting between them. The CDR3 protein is CASSLEDRSYGYTF. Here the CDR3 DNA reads TGCGCCAGCAGCTTGGAAGACAGATCCTATGGCTACACCTTC.

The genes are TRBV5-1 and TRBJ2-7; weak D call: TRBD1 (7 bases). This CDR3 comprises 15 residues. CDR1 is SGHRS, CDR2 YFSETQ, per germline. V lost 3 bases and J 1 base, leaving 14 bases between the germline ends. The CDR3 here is CASSSRTGLSYEQYF. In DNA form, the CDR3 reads TGCGCCAGCAGCTCGCGGACAGGACTATCCTACGAGCAGTACTTC.

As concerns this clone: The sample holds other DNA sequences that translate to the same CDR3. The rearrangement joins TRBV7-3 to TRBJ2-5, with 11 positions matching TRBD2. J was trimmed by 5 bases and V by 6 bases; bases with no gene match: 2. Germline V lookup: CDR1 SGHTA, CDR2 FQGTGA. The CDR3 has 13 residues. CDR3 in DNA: TGTGCCAGCAGTACTAGCGGGGGCGAGACCCAGTACTTC. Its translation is CASSTSGGETQYF.

The CDR3 spells CASSRGTVEETQYF. CDR3 DNA: TGTGCCAGCAGCCGTGGGACAGTTGAGGAGACCCAGTACTTC. The chain has TRBV2 and TRBJ2-5; 7 nucleotides line up with TRBD1. CDR1 is SNHLY, CDR2 FYNNEI, per germline. The length of the CDR3 is 14 residues. J lost 5 bases, V lost 6 bases, and 9 bases had no gene match.